The source of this T cell receptor beta chain is a study of human T cells and chemical hapten exposure. This clonotype was seen a few times. From the RACE reads, TCRdb called clonotypes with MiXCR, one entry per CDR3 protein. The sample carries under 450,000 distinct CDR3 sequences, over 6% recorded once. Time point specified: patch test 2, 6 weeks after DPC sensitization. Treatment specified: therapeutic diphenylcyclopropenone sensitization with weekly scalp DPC. This CDR3 contains 14 residues. The V and J ends lost 3 bases and 8 bases respectively, with 15 bases between them. The germline V gene encodes CDR1 SGHRS and CDR2 YFSETQ.

V usage is TRBV5-1 and J usage is TRBJ2-1, with D possibly being TRBD1 (6 bases). The specimen comprised whole blood, sampled in connection with sensitization to the hapten diphenylcyclopropenone (DPC). This sequence was found in a woman aged 18-29 years with alopecia areata. Some clones in this sample may be carry-over from other donors' samples. The CDR3 is CASSSTGTTHEQFF. The CDR3 coding sequence is TGCGCCAGCAGCTCGACCGGGACAACCCATGAGCAGTTCTTC.